These T cell receptor beta chains were read from a single sample in a study of glioma-infiltrating T cells. TCRdb used MiXCR to reprocess the multiplex PCR reads, holding one entry per CDR3 protein. Of around 350,000 distinct CDR3 sequences in the sample, around 38% were seen once. The sample comprised glioma tissue, nonneoplastic brain tissue, or PBMCs (not recorded which). The receptors here all came from a human donor with low-grade glioma or glioblastoma, undergoing nonglioma brain surgery, or in good health (not recorded which). Each CDR3 is given with its conserved first and last residue. D genes are given only for firm matches. Some rows have no size entry. The others give once, few or many, or a class for an expanded clone.

NA TRBJ2-5 NA TRBV4-2 TGTGCCAGCAGCCAAGATCCCGGGACCACACAAGAGACCCAGTACTTC CASSQDPGTTQETQYF
many TRBJ2-5 NA TRBV27 TGTGCCAGCAGCGGTGGGAGCGGCGGTGCGGTTCGGCAAGAGACCCAGTACTTC CASSGGSGGAVRQETQYF
NA TRBJ2-5 NA TRBV12-3/TRBV12-4 TGTGCCAGCAGTCCTCCGGGACTCCGGGAGACCCAGTACTTC CASSPPGLRETQYF
NA TRBJ2-5 NA TRBV14 TGTGCCAGTAGCCCCGAAGGCGCGCCGTACCAAGAGACCCAGTACTTC CASSPEGAPYQETQYF
few TRBJ1-5 NA TRBV7-2 TGTGCCAGCAGCTTAGCACGGACAGCGGGATATAGCAATCAGCCCCAGCATTTT CASSLARTAGYSNQPQHF
NA TRBJ2-5 NA TRBV9 TGTGCCAGCAGCGTCGTGGGAGAGACCCAGTACTTC CASSVVGETQYF
few TRBJ2-1 TRBD2 TRBV4-3 TGCGCCAGCAGCCAAGAGGGAGGGAGGGCCGGGAAGAATGAGCAGTTCTTC CASSQEGGRAGKNEQFF
NA TRBJ2-7 NA TRBV4-1 TGCGCCAGCAGCGCCCGACAGTACGAGCAGTACTTC CASSARQYEQYF
many TRBJ1-2 NA TRBV27 TGTGCCAGCAGTTTATCCCGGGGGCCCGATGGCTACACCTTC CASSLSRGPDGYTF
NA TRBJ2-1 NA TRBV15 TGTGCCACCAGCAGAGATCAGGCTTATTCTAAGTTCTTC CATSRDQAYSKFF
NA TRBJ2-1 NA TRBV28 TGTGCCAGCAGTTTTCGAAGGAATGAGCAGTTCTTC CASSFRRNEQFF
NA TRBJ1-4 NA TRBV14 TGTGCCAGCAGCCAAGACCCGGTGGCTAATGAAAAACTGTTTTTT CASSQDPVANEKLFF
few TRBJ2-7 TRBD2 TRBV2 TGTGCCAGCAGTGATGGGACCCACCTAGCGGGAGACGAGCAGTACTTC CASSDGTHLAGDEQYF
many TRBJ1-3 TRBD1 TRBV28 TGTGCCAGCAGTTCGACAGGGTCTGGAAACACCATATATTTT CASSSTGSGNTIYF
NA TRBJ1-5 NA TRBV20-1 TGCAATGCTACCGGGACTGAATATCAGCCCCAGCATTTT CNATGTEYQPQHF
many TRBJ1-1 NA TRBV28 TGTGCCAGCACCAACGGGGGGGGGGGACTGAACACTGAAGCTTTCTTT CASTNGGGGLNTEAFF
few TRBJ2-3 NA TRBV7-2 TGTGCCAGCAGCCCGGACAGAAGGAGCACAGATACGCAGTATTTT CASSPDRRSTDTQYF
NA TRBJ2-5 NA TRBV20-1 TGCAGTGCTAGAGCCCGGACCCAAGAGACCCAGTACTTC CSARARTQETQYF
NA TRBJ1-2 NA TRBV4-2 TGTGCCAGCAGCCAAGACCCAGACAACTATGGCTACACCTTC CASSQDPDNYGYTF
few TRBJ2-6 NA TRBV28 TGTGCCAGCTTCCCCTCGAGGGGGAGGGCCAACGTCCTGACTTTC CASFPSRGRANVLTF
few TRBJ2-5 NA TRBV20-1 TGCAGTGCTAGAGACGTCTATGCGGCCAAAGAGACCCAGTACTTC CSARDVYAAKETQYF
few TRBJ2-1 NA TRBV24-1 TGTGCCACCAGTGACCCGACAGTCTACAATGAGCAGTTCTTC CATSDPTVYNEQFF
few TRBJ2-5 NA TRBV6-2/TRBV6-3 TGTGCCAGCAGTTACCCTGGACGGATAGGGGAGACCCAGTACTTC CASSYPGRIGETQYF
NA TRBJ1-3 NA TRBV28 TGTGCCAGCAGTTTATGGAAGGGGAGCCAAGCGGCCATATATTTT CASSLWKGSQAAIYF
NA TRBJ2-1 NA TRBV27 TGTGCCAGCGGTTTTGGCCTCACATACAATGAGCAGTTCTTC CASGFGLTYNEQFF
many TRBJ1-5 NA TRBV28 TGTGCCAGCAGTCTACAGGGTCTATATAGCAATCAGCCCCAGCATTTT CASSLQGLYSNQPQHF
NA TRBJ2-3 NA TRBV20-1 TGCAGTGCTCCTAGGGGGCGGGAGGCTAGCTCAGATACGCAGTATTTT CSAPRGREASSDTQYF
NA TRBJ1-1 NA TRBV4-2 TGTGCCAGCAGCCAAGATAGGGAGGCTGAAGCTTTCTTT CASSQDREAEAFF
few TRBJ1-2 NA TRBV4-2 TGTGCCAGCAGCCCTCCGGGACAAAGGTTCGGCTACACCTTC CASSPPGQRFGYTF
NA TRBJ2-3 TRBD1 TRBV7-3 TGTGCCAGCATCAACGAGGGCGGACAGGGGAGCACAGATACGCAGTATTTT CASINEGGQGSTDTQYF
NA TRBJ1-1 NA TRBV7-6 TGTGCCGGCAGCCGAGGGACCTCGAACACTGAAGCTTTCTTT CAGSRGTSNTEAFF
many TRBJ2-7 NA TRBV7-2 TGTGCCAGCAGCTTAGCGGCCATCTACGAGCAGTACTTC CASSLAAIYEQYF
many TRBJ2-1 NA TRBV15 TGTGCCACCAGCATTGCAGGGGGGATGGTCAATGAGCAGTTCTTC CATSIAGGMVNEQFF
NA TRBJ2-7 NA TRBV20-1 TGCAGTGCTAGAGGACTCGACTCCTACGAGCAGTACTTC CSARGLDSYEQYF
NA TRBJ1-2 TRBD1 TRBV4-2 TGTGCCAGCAGTCCAACGAGCTCCGGGACAGGGGGCCGTGGCTACACCTTC CASSPTSSGTGGRGYTF
many TRBJ2-7 TRBD2 TRBV15 TGTGCCACCAGCATTACCCCGGGACTAGCGGGACGCGAGCAGTACTTC CATSITPGLAGREQYF
NA TRBJ2-7 NA TRBV15 TGTGCCACCAGCACCGGGGCCCCTACACCCTACGAGCAGTACTTC CATSTGAPTPYEQYF
many TRBJ2-2 NA TRBV6-2/TRBV6-3 TGTGCCACCGGAGAAATTCTCCGCGGGCTGTTTTTT CATGEILRGLFF
NA TRBJ2-5 NA TRBV7-8 TGTGCCAGCAGCACCCGGACCGGCCAGACCCAGTACTTC CASSTRTGQTQYF
few TRBJ2-7 TRBD1 TRBV20-1 TGCAGTGCTAAGAGGACAGGGGGACCCCCCGAGCAGTACTTC CSAKRTGGPPEQYF
few TRBJ1-1 NA TRBV10-3 TGTGCCATCAGTGAGCGTCAGACGAACACTGAAGCTTTCTTT CAISERQTNTEAFF
few TRBJ1-2 NA TRBV10-3 TGTGCCATCAGCGGGGGGGACTATGGCTACACCTTC CAISGGDYGYTF
few TRBJ2-5 TRBD1 TRBV7-2 TGTGCCAGCAGCTTAGGGGGACAGGGGGCTGGGGAGACCCAGTACTTC CASSLGGQGAGETQYF
NA TRBJ2-3 NA TRBV4-1 TGCGCCAGCAGCCTCTCCGGGGTAGCGGATCAACGAGATACGCAGTATTTT CASSLSGVADQRDTQYF
few TRBJ1-1 NA TRBV7-3 TGTGCCAGCAGCTTAACGGGGGCAGGGGAAGGCCACACTGAAGCTTTCTTT CASSLTGAGEGHTEAFF
few TRBJ2-7 NA TRBV20-1 TGCAGTGCTAGAGTTCAGGCGAGCTCCTACGAGCAGTACTTC CSARVQASSYEQYF